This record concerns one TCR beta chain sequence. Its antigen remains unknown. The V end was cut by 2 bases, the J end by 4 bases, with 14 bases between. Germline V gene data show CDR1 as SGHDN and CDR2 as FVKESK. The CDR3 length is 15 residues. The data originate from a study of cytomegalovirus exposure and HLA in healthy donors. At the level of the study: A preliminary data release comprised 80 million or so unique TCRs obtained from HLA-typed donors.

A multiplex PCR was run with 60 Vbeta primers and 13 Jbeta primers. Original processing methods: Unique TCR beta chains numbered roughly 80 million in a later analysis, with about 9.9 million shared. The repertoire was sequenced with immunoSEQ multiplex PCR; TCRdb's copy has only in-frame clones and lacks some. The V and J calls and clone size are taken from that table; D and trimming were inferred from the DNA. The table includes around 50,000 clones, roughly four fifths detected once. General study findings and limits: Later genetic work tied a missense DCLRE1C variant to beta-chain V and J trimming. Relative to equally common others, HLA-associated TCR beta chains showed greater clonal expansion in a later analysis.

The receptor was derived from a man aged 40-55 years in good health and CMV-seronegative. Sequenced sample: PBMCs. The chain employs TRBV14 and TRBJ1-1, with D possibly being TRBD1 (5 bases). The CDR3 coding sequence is TGTGCCAGCAGCCAAAGGCAGCAGGGAGGCACTGAAGCTTTCTTT. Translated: CASSQRQQGGTEAFF.